One sample yielded the 29 T cell receptor beta chains listed below, sequenced in a study of blood T cell repertoires in COVID-19. TCRdb's table, derived via immunoSEQ multiplex PCR, lists solely in-frame clones and lacks some. The table lists about 260,000 clones, 75% to 90% of them singletons. The sequencing sample was made of peripheral blood. The source of these receptors is a man aged 30 to 39 with active or convalescent COVID-19.

The CDR3 bases are TGTGCCAGCAGTTACACTCTGGACAGGAGTGCCTACGAGCAGTACTTC. As protein: CASSYTLDRSAYEQYF. The V gene is TRBV6-5, the J gene TRBJ2-7; 7 nucleotides agree with TRBD1. Germline V gene lookup returns CDR1 MNHEY and CDR2 SVGAGI. The CDR3 consists of 16 residues. The J segment lost 2 bases and the V segment lost 2 bases, leaving 9 bases of the junction unmatched.

The chain links TRBV10-1 to TRBJ2-2; 10 bases are a match to TRBD2. V lost 0 bases to trimming and J lost 6 bases; unmatched junction nucleotides: 4. The CDR3 consists of 16 residues. Germline assignment: CDR1 WNHNN and CDR2 SYGVQD (reference sequence). In DNA, the CDR3 is TGCGCCAGCAGTGAGTCGCGAGCGGGGGGGTCCGGGGAGCTGTTTTTT. Translation: CASSESRAGGSGELFF.

This chain links TRBV12-3 or TRBV12-4 with TRBJ1-1; D is possibly TRBD1 (5 bases). The CDR3 is 13 residues long. V gave up 7 bases and J gave up 2 bases, with 11 bases separating them. The CDR3 DNA reads as TGTGCCAGCACCCCCGGGACTAACACTGAAGCTTTCTTT. This gives the protein CASTPGTNTEAFF.

This clone was counted a single time. The rearrangement links TRBV30 to TRBJ2-7, with TRBD1 matching over 10 bases. The CDR3 is 15 residues long. Trimming removed 2 bases from V and 5 bases from J; junction bases left unmatched: 9. Germline CDR1 reads GTSNPN; CDR2 reads SVGIG (reference sequence). CDR3 coding DNA: TGTGCCTGGAGTTTCGGTCGGGGGACAGGGGACGAGCAGTACTTC. Residues: CAWSFGRGTGDEQYF.

The V and J genes are TRBV10-3 and TRBJ1-5; 7 bases match TRBD1. After removal of 5 bases from V and 0 bases from J, the junction contained 4 bases not matched to a gene. CDR3 length: 15 amino acids. Per the germline V gene, CDR1 is ENHRY and CDR2 is SYGVKD. The CDR3: CAISQQGNSNQPQHF. DNA for the CDR3: TGTGCCATCAGTCAACAGGGGAATAGCAATCAGCCCCAGCATTTT.

The chain combines TRBV9 with TRBJ1-6; 10 positions agree with TRBD1. V was clipped by 3 bases and J by 7 bases; unmatched bases: 10. CDR3 length: 17 amino acids. CDR1 is SGDLS and CDR2 is YYNGEE in the germline V gene. The DNA for the CDR3 is TGTGCCAGCAGCGCAGGGGGACAGGGGCCTTTCAATTCACCCCTCCACTTT. Its translation is CASSAGGQGPFNSPLHF.

The rearrangement uses TRBV30 and TRBJ2-4; 9 nucleotides line up with TRBD1. Germline V gene sequence: CDR1 GTSNPN, CDR2 SVGIG (reference sequence). CDR3 length: 13 residues. Trimming cost V 5 bases and J 5 bases; bases outside gene matches: 4. The CDR3 is CAWGTGIQNIQYF. The CDR3 DNA reads as TGTGCCTGGGGGACAGGGATCCAAAACATTCAGTACTTC.

This sequence joins TRBV2 and TRBJ1-3; the D is unclear. This CDR3 spans 17 amino acids. Germline V gives CDR1 SNHLY, CDR2 FYNNEI. The V end lost 1 base, the J end lost 4 bases, and 17 bases lay between the germline ends. The CDR3, as DNA: TGTGCCAGCAGTGAAGGTTTTCCGGGATCGTTCGGAAACACCATATATTTT. This encodes CASSEGFPGSFGNTIYF. Supplemented by reference TRBV2 and TRBJ1-3, the full variable domain reads EPEVTQTPSHQVTQMGQEVILRCVPISNHLYFYWYRQILGQKVEFLVSFYNNEISEKSEIFDDQFSVERPDGSNFTLKIRSTKLEDSAMYFCASSEGFPGSFGNTIYFGEGSWLTVV.

The chain carries TRBV7-9 and TRBJ2-5, with 8 bases identical to TRBD1. V gave up 4 bases and J gave up 4 bases; unmatched junction bases: 8. The CDR3 spans 15 residues. Per the germline V gene, CDR1 is SEHNR and CDR2 is FQNEAQ (reference sequence). CDR3 in DNA: TGTGCCAGCAGCTGGGGGACAGGCCGGGCAGAGACCCAGTACTTC. This encodes CASSWGTGRAETQYF.

The V gene is TRBV24-1, the J gene TRBJ2-2, with 9 nucleotides matching TRBD2. V shed 2 bases and J 0 bases; nucleotides not matched to a gene: 3. Germline V gene lookup returns CDR1 KGHDR and CDR2 SFDVKD. CDR3 length: 17 residues. The chain's CDR3 is CATSDSSGGPNTGELFF. CDR3 coding DNA: TGTGCCACCAGTGATTCGAGCGGGGGGCCGAACACCGGGGAGCTGTTTTTT.

V is TRBV4-3 and J is TRBJ2-7; 8 bases agree with TRBD1. The ends lost 5 bases at V and 4 bases at J; junction bases unmatched: 13. The V gene's germline CDR1 is LGHNA and CDR2 YSLEER. CDR3 length: 16 amino acids. CDR3 sequence (DNA): TGCGCCAGCAGCTTTTCCGGGACAGGCGAAAGTTACGAGCAGTACTTC. As protein: CASSFSGTGESYEQYF.

This chain joins TRBV3-1 (or the pseudogene TRBV3-2) and TRBJ2-2; 8 positions agree with TRBD1. Unmatched junction bases numbered 14, after V lost 1 base and J lost 4 bases. The CDR3 has 19 residues. CDR1 LGHDT and CDR2 YNNKEL come from the germline V gene (reference sequence). The CDR3 DNA follows: TGTGCCAGCAGCCAAGGGGCGGGCTTCAGGGGGCGCTTCACCGGGGAGCTGTTTTTT. It specifies CASSQGAGFRGRFTGELFF.

The rearrangement joins TRBV6-5 to TRBJ1-4, with D maybe TRBD1 (6 bases). The CDR3 has 14 residues. The V gene's germline CDR1 is MNHEY and CDR2 SVGAGI. Trimming removed 5 bases at V and 8 bases at J, with 15 bases between. As DNA, the CDR3 is TGTGCCAGCAGTACCGGGACAAGGAAGGAAAAACTGTTTTTT. Protein sequence: CASSTGTRKEKLFF.

The rearrangement uses TRBV6-6 and TRBJ1-3; D unclear. Germline CDR1 reads MNHNY; CDR2 reads SVGAGI (reference sequence). V was clipped by 0 bases and J by 2 bases, with 11 bases between them. The CDR3 extends over 16 amino acids. The CDR3 DNA reads as TGTGCCAGCAGTTACTCGATACCAGGCACTGGAAACACCATATATTTT. Protein: CASSYSIPGTGNTIYF.

V gene TRBV7-8 combines with J gene TRBJ2-1; D not resolved. Trimming removed 5 bases from V and 9 bases from J, with 8 bases in between. Germline V gene lookup returns CDR1 SGHVS and CDR2 FQNEAQ. The CDR3 has 11 residues. The CDR3 reads CASSRTSEQFF. The DNA of the CDR3 is TGTGCCAGCAGCCGTACAAGTGAGCAGTTCTTC.

The chain's CDR3 is CASSAASGNTLYGYTF. The DNA for the CDR3 is TGTGCCAGTAGTGCAGCGTCAGGGAACACCCTTTATGGCTACACCTTC. The chain couples TRBV19 to TRBJ1-2; perhaps TRBD1 as D (5 bases). The germline gives CDR1 LNHDA, CDR2 SQIVND (reference sequence). This CDR3 has 16 residues. V was shortened by 5 bases and J by 5 bases, with 21 bases between the two germline ends.

This chain connects TRBV6-2 or TRBV6-3 to TRBJ1-1; 7 bases align to TRBD1. From germline, CDR1 is MNHEY and CDR2 SVGEGT. CDR3 length: 14 residues. V gave up 4 bases and J gave up 5 bases; unmatched junction bases: 7. CDR3 in amino acids: CASSFGDSRTEAFF. CDR3 DNA sequence: TGTGCCAGCAGTTTTGGGGACAGTCGGACTGAAGCTTTCTTT.

CDR3 DNA sequence: TGTGCCTGGAGTACACCGGGACAGTTCTACTATGGCTACACCTTC. Protein sequence: CAWSTPGQFYYGYTF. The chain couples TRBV30 to TRBJ1-2; 7 bases align to TRBD1. The germline CDR1 and CDR2 sequences are GTSNPN and SVGIG (reference sequence). J gave up 3 bases and V 2 bases, and 9 bases lay outside the gene matches. The length of the CDR3 is 15 residues.

The chain joins TRBV12-5 to TRBJ1-5; TRBD1 is a possible D gene (5 bases). Germline assignment: CDR1 LGHNT and CDR2 FRNRAP. CDR3 length: 15 amino acids. V shed 7 bases and J shed 1 base, with 14 bases lying between them. CDR3: CASDDGGSSNQPQHF. CDR3 coding DNA: TGTGCTAGTGACGACGGGGGATCAAGCAATCAGCCCCAGCATTTT.

This chain links TRBV6-1 with TRBJ2-1; 9 positions agree with TRBD2. The CDR3 runs to 16 residues. The junction had 6 bases not matched to a gene; V was cut back by 1 base and J by 5 bases. Germline values: CDR1 MNHNS, CDR2 SASEGT. The CDR3 DNA reads as TGTGCCAGCAGTGAAGTGGGCGGGGGGGCTCACAATGAGCAGTTCTTC. Encoded protein: CASSEVGGGAHNEQFF.

This clone was found once. V is TRBV2 and J is TRBJ2-2, with 9 bases fitting TRBD2. The CDR3 runs 15 residues. V lost 3 bases, J lost 3 bases, and 2 bases stayed unmatched. CDR1 is SNHLY and CDR2 is FYNNEI in the germline V gene. The CDR3 DNA is TGTGCCAGCAGTGATGTAGCGGGGGACACCGGGGAGCTGTTTTTT. Translation: CASSDVAGDTGELFF.

This chain joins TRBV5-1 and TRBJ2-7; TRBD1 matches 8 bases. The trim removed 4 bases at V and 4 bases at J, leaving 10 bases unmatched. CDR1 SGHRS and CDR2 YFSETQ come from the germline V gene. This CDR3 is 15 amino acids long. CDR3 sequence: CASSTRTGMGYEQYF. As DNA, the CDR3 is TGCGCCAGCAGCACCAGGACAGGGATGGGATACGAGCAGTACTTC.

There are many counts of this clone. The CDR3 DNA is TGTGCCAGCAGCTTAGATCAACTAGCGGGGGTGAATGAGCAGTTCTTC. This encodes CASSLDQLAGVNEQFF. This chain uses TRBV11-3 with TRBJ2-1, with 11 bases aligning to TRBD2. This CDR3 comprises 16 residues. V gave up 0 bases and J gave up 7 bases; unmatched junction bases: 5. From germline, CDR1 is SGHNT and CDR2 YENEEA.

The V and J genes are TRBV15 and TRBJ1-6; 8 bases map to TRBD1. CDR1 and CDR2 (germline): LNHNV, YYDKDF (reference sequence). V was pared by 5 bases and J by 0 bases, with 3 bases of the junction left unmatched. The CDR3 has 16 amino acids. Written as DNA, the CDR3 is TGTGCCACCAGCGGGGACAGGAGCTCCTATAATTCACCCCTCCACTTT. It translates to CATSGDRSSYNSPLHF.

This chain connects TRBV5-6 to TRBJ2-7; TRBD1 matches at 8 bases. This CDR3 comprises 13 residues. Germline-derived CDR1 and CDR2 are SGHDT and YYEEEE. V lost 3 bases to trimming and J lost 2 bases; unmatched junction nucleotides: 1. The CDR3 DNA reads TGTGCCAGCAGCTGGGACAGGACCTACGAGCAGTACTTC. Translated: CASSWDRTYEQYF. The complete variable domain, with remaining parts taken from reference TRBV5-6 and TRBJ2-7, reads DAGVTQSPTHLIKTRGQQVTLRCSPKSGHDTVSWYQQALGQGPQFIFQYYEEEERQRGNFPDRFSGHQFPNYSSELNVNALLLGDSALYLCASSWDRTYEQYFGPGTRLTVT.

DNA for the CDR3: TGTGCCAGTAGTATAGACGGAGGACGTCCTAGAGAAGCTTTCTTT. Encoded protein: CASSIDGGRPREAFF. The rearrangement joins TRBV19 to TRBJ1-1; no clear D. Germline V gene sequence: CDR1 LNHDA, CDR2 SQIVND (reference sequence). The length of the CDR3 is 15 residues. Deletions cut 0 bases from V and 8 bases from J, with 16 bases between.

This clone was counted only a few times. This chain connects TRBV7-9 to TRBJ1-4; D might be TRBD1 (5 bases). The ends were cut back, 5 bases at V and 7 bases at J, with 17 bases in the middle. There are 15 residues in the CDR3. Germline V gene data show CDR1 as SEHNR and CDR2 as FQNEAQ (reference sequence). CDR3 in amino acids: CASSPGTLRSEKLFF. The CDR3 nucleotides read TGTGCCAGCAGCCCCGGGACTCTTCGGAGTGAAAAACTGTTTTTT.

J is TRBJ2-1 and V is TRBV7-3; D is ambiguous. The germline V gene encodes CDR1 SGHTA and CDR2 FQGTGA. Trimming cost V 5 bases and J 0 bases, with 8 bases left between them. CDR3 length: 14 amino acids. CDR3 DNA sequence: TGTGCCAGCAGCCCAGATTCCTCCTACAATGAGCAGTTCTTC. The encoded protein is CASSPDSSYNEQFF.

The gene calls are TRBV10-2 and TRBJ2-5, with 8 bases aligning to TRBD2. The CDR3 is made up of 16 amino acids. Germline values: CDR1 WSHSY, CDR2 SAAADI. The junction had 7 bases not matched to a gene; V was cut back by 2 bases and J by 2 bases. DNA for the CDR3: TGCGCCAGCAGTGAGGAAGCGGGGGTTTATCAAGAGACCCAGTACTTC. Amino acid sequence: CASSEEAGVYQETQYF.